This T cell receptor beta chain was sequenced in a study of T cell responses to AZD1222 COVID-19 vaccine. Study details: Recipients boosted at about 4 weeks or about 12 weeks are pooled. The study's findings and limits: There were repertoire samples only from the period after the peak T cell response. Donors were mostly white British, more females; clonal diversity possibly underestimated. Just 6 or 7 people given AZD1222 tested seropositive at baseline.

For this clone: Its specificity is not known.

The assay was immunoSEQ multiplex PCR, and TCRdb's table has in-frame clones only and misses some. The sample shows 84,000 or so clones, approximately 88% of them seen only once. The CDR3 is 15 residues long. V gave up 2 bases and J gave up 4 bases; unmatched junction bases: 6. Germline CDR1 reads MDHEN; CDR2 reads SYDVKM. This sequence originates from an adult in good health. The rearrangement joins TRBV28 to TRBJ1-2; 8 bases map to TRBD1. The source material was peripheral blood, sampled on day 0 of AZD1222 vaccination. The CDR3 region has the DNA TGTGCCAGCAGTTTAGCGTCAGGGGGCTTCTATGGCTACACCTTC. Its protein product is CASSLASGGFYGYTF.